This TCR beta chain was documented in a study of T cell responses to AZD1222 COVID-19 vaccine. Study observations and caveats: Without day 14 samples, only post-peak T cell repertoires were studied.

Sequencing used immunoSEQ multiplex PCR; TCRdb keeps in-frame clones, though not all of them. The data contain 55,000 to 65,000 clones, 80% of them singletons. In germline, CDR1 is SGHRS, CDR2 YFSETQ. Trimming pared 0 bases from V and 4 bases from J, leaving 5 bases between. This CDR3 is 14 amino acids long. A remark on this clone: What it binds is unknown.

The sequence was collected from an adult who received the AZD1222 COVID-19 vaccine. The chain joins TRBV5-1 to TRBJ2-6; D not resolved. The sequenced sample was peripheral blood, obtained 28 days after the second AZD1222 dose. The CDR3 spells CASSLDSGANVLTF. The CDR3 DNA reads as TGCGCCAGCAGCTTGGATTCGGGGGCCAACGTCCTGACTTTC.